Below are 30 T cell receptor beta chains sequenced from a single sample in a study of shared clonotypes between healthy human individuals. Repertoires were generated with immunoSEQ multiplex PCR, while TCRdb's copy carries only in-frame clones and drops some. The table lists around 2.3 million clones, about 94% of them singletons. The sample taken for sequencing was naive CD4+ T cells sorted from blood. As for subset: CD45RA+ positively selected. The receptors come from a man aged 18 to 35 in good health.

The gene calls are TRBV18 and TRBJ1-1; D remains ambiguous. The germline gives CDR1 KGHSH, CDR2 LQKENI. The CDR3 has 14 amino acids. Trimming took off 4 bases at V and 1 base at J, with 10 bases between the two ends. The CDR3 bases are TGTGCCAGCTCACAAAAAGAGGGGAACACTGAAGCTTTCTTT. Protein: CASSQKEGNTEAFF.

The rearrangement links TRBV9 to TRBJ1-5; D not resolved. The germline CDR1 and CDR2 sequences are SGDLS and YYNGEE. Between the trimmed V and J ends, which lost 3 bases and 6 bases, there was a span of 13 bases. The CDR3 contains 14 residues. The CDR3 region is CASSAHGASQPQHF. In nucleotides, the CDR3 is TGTGCCAGCAGCGCTCATGGCGCGAGTCAGCCCCAGCATTTT.

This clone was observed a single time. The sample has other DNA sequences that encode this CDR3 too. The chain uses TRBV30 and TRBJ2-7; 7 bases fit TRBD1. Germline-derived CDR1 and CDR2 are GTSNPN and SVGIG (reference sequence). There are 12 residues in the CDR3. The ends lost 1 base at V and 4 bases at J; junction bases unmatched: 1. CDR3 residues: CAWSGRGYEQYF. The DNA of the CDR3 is TGTGCCTGGAGTGGCAGGGGGTACGAGCAGTACTTC.

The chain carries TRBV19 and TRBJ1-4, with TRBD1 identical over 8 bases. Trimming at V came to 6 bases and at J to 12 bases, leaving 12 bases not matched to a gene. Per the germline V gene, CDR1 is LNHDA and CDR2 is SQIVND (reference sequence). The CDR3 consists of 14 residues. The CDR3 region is CASRRGQGNDELFF. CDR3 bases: TGTGCCAGTAGGCGAGGACAGGGTAATGACGAACTGTTTTTT. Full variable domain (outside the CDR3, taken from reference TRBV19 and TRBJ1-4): DGGITQSPKYLFRKEGQNVTLSCEQNLNHDAMYWYRQDPGQGLRLIYYSQIVNDFQKGDIAEGYSVSREKKESFPLTVTSAQKNPTAFYLCASRRGQGNDELFFGSGTQLSVL.

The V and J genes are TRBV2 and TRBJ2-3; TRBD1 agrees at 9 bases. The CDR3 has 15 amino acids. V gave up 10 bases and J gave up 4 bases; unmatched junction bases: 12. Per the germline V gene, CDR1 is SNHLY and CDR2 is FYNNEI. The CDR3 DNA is TGTGCCACCAAGGACAGGGGTTTAGGGGCAGATACGCAGTATTTT. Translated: CATKDRGLGADTQYF.

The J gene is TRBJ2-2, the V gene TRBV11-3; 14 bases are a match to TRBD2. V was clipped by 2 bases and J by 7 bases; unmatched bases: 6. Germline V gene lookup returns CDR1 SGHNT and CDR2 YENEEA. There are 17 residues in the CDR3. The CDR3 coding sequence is TGTGCCAGCAGCTTAAGGACCGGGACTAGCGGGAGCGGGGAGCTGTTTTTT. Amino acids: CASSLRTGTSGSGELFF.

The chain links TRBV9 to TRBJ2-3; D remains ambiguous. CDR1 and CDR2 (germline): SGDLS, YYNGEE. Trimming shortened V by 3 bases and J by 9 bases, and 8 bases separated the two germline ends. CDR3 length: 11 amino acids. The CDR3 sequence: CASSAGYTQYF. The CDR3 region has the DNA TGTGCCAGCAGCGCCGGGTACACGCAGTATTTT.

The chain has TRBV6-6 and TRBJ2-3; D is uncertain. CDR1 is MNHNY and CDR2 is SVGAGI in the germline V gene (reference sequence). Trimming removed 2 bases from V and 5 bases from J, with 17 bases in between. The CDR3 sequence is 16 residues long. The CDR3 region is CASSYPILRIGDTQYF. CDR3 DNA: TGTGCCAGCAGTTACCCTATATTGAGGATCGGAGATACGCAGTATTTT.

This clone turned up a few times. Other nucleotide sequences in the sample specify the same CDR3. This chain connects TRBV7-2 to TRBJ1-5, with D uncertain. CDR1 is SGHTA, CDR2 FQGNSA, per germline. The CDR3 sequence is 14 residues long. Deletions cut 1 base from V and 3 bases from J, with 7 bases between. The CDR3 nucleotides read TGTGCCAGCAGCTTAGGGCAGGTCAATCAGCCCCAGCATTTT. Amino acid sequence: CASSLGQVNQPQHF.

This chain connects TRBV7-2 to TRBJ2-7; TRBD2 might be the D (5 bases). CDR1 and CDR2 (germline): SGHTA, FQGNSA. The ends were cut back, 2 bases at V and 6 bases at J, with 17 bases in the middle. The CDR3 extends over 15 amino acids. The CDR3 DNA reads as TGTGCCAGCAGCTTAAGTTCCGGGATCCCCTCCGAGCAGTACTTC. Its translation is CASSLSSGIPSEQYF.

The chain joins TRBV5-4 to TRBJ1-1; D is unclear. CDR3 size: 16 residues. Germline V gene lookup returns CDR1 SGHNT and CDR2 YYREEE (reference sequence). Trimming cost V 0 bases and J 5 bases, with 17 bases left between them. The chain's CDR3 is CASSLEASKSETEAFF. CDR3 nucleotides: TGTGCCAGCAGCTTGGAGGCTTCCAAGTCGGAGACTGAAGCTTTCTTT. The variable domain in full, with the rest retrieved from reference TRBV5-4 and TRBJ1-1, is ETGVTQSPTHLIKTRGQQVTLRCSSQSGHNTVSWYQQALGQGPQFIFQYYREEENGRGNFPPRFSGLQFPNYSSELNVNALELDDSALYLCASSLEASKSETEAFFGQGTRLTVV.

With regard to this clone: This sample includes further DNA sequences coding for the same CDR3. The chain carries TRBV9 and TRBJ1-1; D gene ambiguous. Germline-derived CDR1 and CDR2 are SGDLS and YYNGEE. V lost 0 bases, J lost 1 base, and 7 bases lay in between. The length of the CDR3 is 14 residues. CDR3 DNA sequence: TGTGCCAGCAGCGTAGGACCGACGAACACTGAAGCTTTCTTT. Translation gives CASSVGPTNTEAFF.

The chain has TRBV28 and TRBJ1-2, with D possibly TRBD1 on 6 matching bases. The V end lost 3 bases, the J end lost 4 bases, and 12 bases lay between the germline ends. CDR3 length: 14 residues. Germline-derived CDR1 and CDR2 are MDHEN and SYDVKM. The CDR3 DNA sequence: TGTGCCAGCAGTTTTCAGGGGCCCTCCTATGGCTACACCTTC. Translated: CASSFQGPSYGYTF.

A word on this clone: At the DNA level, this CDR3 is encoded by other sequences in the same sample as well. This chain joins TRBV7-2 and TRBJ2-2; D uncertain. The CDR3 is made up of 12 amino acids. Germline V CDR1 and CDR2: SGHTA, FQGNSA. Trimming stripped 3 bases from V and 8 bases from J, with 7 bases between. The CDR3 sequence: CASSFSTGELFF. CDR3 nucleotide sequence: TGTGCCAGCAGCTTCAGCACGGGGGAGCTGTTTTTT. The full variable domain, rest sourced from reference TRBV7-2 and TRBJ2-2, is GAGVSQSPSNKVTEKGKDVELRCDPISGHTALYWYRQSLGQGLEFLIYFQGNSAPDKSGLPSDRFSAERTGGSVSTLTIQRTQQEDSAVYLCASSFSTGELFFGEGSRLTVL.

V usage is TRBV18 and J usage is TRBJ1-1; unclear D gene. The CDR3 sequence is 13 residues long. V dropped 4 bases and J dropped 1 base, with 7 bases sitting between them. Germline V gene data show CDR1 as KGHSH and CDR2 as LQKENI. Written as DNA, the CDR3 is TGTGCCAGCTCACAAGACGGGAACACTGAAGCTTTCTTT. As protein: CASSQDGNTEAFF.

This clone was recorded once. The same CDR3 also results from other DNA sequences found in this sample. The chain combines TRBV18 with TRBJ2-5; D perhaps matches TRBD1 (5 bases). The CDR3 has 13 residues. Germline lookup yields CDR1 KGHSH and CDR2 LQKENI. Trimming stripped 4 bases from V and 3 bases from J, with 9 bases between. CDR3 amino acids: CASSRGREETQYF. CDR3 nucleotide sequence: TGTGCCAGCTCACGCGGCAGGGAAGAGACCCAGTACTTC. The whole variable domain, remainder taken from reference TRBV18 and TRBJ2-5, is NAGVMQNPRHLVRRRGQEARLRCSPMKGHSHVYWYRQLPEEGLKFMVYLQKENIIDESGMPKERFSAEFPKEGPSILRIQQVVRGDSAAYFCASSRGREETQYFGPGTRLLVL.

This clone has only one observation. This chain's CDR3 is CASSLGYRGQAKNIQYF. DNA of the CDR3: TGTGCCAGCAGCTTAGGGTACAGGGGACAAGCCAAAAACATTCAGTACTTC. The chain links TRBV7-8 to TRBJ2-4, with 7 bases fitting TRBD1. This CDR3 region has 17 residues. Germline CDR1 SGHVS, CDR2 FQNEAQ. Trimming removed 1 base from V and 0 bases from J; junction bases left unmatched: 6.

The CDR3 DNA sequence: TGTGCCACCAGCAGAGATCCCTTGAGAGCGAGCCTCCTTAATGAGCAGTTCTTC. It specifies CATSRDPLRASLLNEQFF. The V gene is TRBV15, the J gene TRBJ2-1; D ambiguous. Trimming left V 0 bases short and J 7 bases short, with 22 bases between. CDR1 and CDR2 from the germline V gene are LNHNV and YYDKDF (reference sequence). The CDR3 length is 18 residues.

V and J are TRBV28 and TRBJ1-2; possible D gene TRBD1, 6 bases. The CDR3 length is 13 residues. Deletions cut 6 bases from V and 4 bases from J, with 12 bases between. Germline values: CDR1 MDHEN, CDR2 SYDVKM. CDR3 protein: CASRQGYLYGYTF. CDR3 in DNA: TGTGCCAGCAGGCAGGGGTACCTCTATGGCTACACCTTC.

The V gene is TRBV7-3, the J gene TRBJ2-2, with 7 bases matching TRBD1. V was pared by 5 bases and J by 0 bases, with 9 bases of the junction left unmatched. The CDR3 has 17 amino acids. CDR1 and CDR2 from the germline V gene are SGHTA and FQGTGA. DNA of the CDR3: TGTGCCAGCAGCATGAGTAGGGACAGCTCGAACACCGGGGAGCTGTTTTTT. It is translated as CASSMSRDSSNTGELFF.

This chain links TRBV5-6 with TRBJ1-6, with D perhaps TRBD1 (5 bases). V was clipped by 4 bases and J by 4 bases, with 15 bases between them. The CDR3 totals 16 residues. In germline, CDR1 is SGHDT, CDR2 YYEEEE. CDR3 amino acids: CASSLPGAPYNSPLHF. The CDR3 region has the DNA TGTGCCAGCAGCCTACCCGGGGCTCCTTATAATTCACCCCTCCACTTT.

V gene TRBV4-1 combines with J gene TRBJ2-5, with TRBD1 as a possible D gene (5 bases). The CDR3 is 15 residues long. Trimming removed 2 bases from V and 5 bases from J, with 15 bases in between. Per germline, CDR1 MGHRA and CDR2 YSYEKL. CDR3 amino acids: CASSQRPGFLETQYF. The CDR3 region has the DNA TGCGCCAGCAGCCAACGGCCAGGGTTTTTGGAGACCCAGTACTTC.

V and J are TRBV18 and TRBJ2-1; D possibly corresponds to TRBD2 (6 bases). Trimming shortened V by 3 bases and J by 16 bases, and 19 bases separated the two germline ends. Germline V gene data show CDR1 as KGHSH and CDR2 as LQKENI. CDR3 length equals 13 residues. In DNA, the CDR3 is TGTGCCAGCTCACCCCCCGCCGGGACTGGTTTCTTCTTC. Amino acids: CASSPPAGTGFFF.

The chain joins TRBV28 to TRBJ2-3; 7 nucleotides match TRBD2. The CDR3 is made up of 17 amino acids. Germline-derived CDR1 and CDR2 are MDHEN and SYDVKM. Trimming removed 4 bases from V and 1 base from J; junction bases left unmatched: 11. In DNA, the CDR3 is TGTGCCAGCAGTTCGCCAAACCTCCTAGCGGGCACAGATACGCAGTATTTT. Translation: CASSSPNLLAGTDTQYF.

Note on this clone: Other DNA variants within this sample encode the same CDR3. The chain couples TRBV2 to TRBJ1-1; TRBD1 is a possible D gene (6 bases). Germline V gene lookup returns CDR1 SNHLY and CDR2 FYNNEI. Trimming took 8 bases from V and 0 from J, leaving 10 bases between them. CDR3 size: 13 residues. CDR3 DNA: TGTGCCAGCGGAGGACAGCTGAACACTGAAGCTTTCTTT. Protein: CASGGQLNTEAFF.

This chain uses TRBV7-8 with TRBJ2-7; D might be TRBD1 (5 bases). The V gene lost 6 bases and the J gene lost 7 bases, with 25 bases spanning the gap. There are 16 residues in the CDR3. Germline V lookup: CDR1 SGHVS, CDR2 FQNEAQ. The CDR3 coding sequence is TGTGCCAGCAGTTTGGAGATTCATGGAATGGGGCAAGAGCAGTACTTC. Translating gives CASSLEIHGMGQEQYF.

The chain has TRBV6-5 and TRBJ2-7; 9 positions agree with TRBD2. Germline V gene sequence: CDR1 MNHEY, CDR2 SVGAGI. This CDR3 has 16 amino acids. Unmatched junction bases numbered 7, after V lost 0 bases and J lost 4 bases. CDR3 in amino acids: CASSYSILAGWYEQYF. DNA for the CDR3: TGTGCCAGCAGTTACTCGATACTAGCGGGTTGGTACGAGCAGTACTTC.

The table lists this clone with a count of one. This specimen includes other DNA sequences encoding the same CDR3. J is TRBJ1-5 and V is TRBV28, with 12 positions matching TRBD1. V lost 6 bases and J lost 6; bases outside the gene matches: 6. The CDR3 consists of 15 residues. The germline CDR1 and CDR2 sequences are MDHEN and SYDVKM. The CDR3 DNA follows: TGTGCCAGCAGCCCCGGGACAGGGGGCGGTCAGCCCCAGCATTTT. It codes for CASSPGTGGGQPQHF.

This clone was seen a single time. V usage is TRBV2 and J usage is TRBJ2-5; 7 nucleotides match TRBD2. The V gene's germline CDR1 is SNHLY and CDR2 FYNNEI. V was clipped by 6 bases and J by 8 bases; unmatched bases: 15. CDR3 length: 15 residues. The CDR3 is CASSPLGGGLATQYF. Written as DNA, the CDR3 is TGTGCCAGCAGCCCCCTCGGCGGGGGATTGGCAACCCAGTACTTC.

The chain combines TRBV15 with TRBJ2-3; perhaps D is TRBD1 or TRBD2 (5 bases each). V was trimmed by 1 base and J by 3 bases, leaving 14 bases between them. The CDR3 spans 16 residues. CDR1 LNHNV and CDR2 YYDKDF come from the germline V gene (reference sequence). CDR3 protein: CATSRVIGGRTDTQYF. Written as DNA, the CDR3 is TGTGCCACCAGCAGAGTCATTGGGGGAAGAACAGATACGCAGTATTTT.